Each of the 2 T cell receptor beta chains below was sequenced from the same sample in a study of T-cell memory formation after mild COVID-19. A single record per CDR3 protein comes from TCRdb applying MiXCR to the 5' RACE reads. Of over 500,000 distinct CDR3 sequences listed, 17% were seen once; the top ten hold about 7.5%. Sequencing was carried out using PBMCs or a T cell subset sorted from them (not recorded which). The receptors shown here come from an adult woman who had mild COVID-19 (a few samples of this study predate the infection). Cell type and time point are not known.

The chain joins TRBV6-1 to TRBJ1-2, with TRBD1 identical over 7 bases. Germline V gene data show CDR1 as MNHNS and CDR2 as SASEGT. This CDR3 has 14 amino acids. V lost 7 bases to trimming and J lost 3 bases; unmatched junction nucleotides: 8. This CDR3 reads CASIRRDSYYGYTF. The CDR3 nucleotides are TGTGCCAGCATTCGCCGGGACAGCTACTATGGCTACACCTTC.

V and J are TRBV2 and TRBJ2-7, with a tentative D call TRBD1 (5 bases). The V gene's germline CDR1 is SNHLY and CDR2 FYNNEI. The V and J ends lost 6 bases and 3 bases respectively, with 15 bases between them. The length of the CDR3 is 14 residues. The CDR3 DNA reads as TGTGCCAGCAGACCAAGACAGACGGTCTACGAGCAGTACTTC. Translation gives CASRPRQTVYEQYF.